The rows below give T cell receptor beta chains drawn from one sample of a study of naive and memory T cell subsets. TCRdb redid the calling of the UMI-ligation and nested PCR reads with MiXCR, one entry per CDR3 protein. The sample has 95,000 to 150,000 distinct CDR3 sequences, 36% seen once. Material: central memory CD4+ T cells from blood. These receptors all come from a human donor in good health. Each CDR3 is given with its conserved first and last residue. Fields, in order: clone size, D gene, V gene, J gene, CDR3 protein, CDR3 DNA. The D gene is left open where the match is weak. Rows give clone size only sometimes, using once, few, many, or a class for an expanded clone.

clone size: few
D gene: TRBD1
V gene: TRBV28
J gene: TRBJ2-2
CDR3 protein: CASIGTDLHELFF
CDR3 DNA: TGTGCCAGCATCGGGACAGACCTACATGAGCTGTTTTTT

clone size: many
D gene: -
V gene: TRBV10-1
J gene: TRBJ2-3
CDR3 protein: CASSESNANLRTDTQYF
CDR3 DNA: TGCGCCAGCAGTGAGTCTAACGCAAATTTAAGGACAGATACGCAGTATTTT

clone size: -
D gene: -
V gene: TRBV4-1
J gene: TRBJ2-7
CDR3 protein: CASSQGGRGIGEQYF
CDR3 DNA: TGCGCCAGCAGCCAGGGCGGTAGGGGGATCGGCGAGCAGTACTTC

clone size: medium-sized
D gene: -
V gene: TRBV12-3/TRBV12-4
J gene: TRBJ2-4
CDR3 protein: CASRPPLKNIQYF
CDR3 DNA: TGTGCCAGCAGACCTCCCCTCAAAAACATTCAGTACTTC

clone size: -
D gene: TRBD2
V gene: TRBV9
J gene: TRBJ2-2
CDR3 protein: CASSVGTSGRRYTGELFF
CDR3 DNA: TGTGCCAGCAGCGTGGGCACTAGCGGGAGGCGTTACACCGGGGAGCTGTTTTTT

clone size: -
D gene: TRBD1
V gene: TRBV24-1
J gene: TRBJ2-1
CDR3 protein: CATSVRTGSGEQFF
CDR3 DNA: TGTGCCACCAGTGTCAGGACAGGGTCGGGTGAGCAGTTCTTC

clone size: few
D gene: TRBD2
V gene: TRBV20-1
J gene: TRBJ2-5
CDR3 protein: CSAIHPGLAQETQYF
CDR3 DNA: TGCAGTGCTATTCACCCGGGACTAGCCCAAGAGACCCAGTACTTC

clone size: -
D gene: TRBD1
V gene: TRBV7-9
J gene: TRBJ1-1
CDR3 protein: CASSSGGRAEAFF
CDR3 DNA: TGTGCCAGCAGCTCAGGGGGCCGTGCTGAAGCTTTCTTT

clone size: -
D gene: TRBD2
V gene: TRBV29-1
J gene: TRBJ2-1
CDR3 protein: CSVVAGGPWNEQFF
CDR3 DNA: TGCAGCGTTGTAGCGGGAGGGCCGTGGAATGAGCAGTTCTTC

clone size: many
D gene: TRBD1
V gene: TRBV5-5
J gene: TRBJ1-1
CDR3 protein: CASSLTGGGVGTEAFF
CDR3 DNA: TGTGCCAGCAGCCTGACAGGGGGCGGCGTGGGCACTGAAGCTTTCTTT

clone size: few
D gene: TRBD2
V gene: TRBV11-2
J gene: TRBJ2-7
CDR3 protein: CASTFLAGLTGEQYF
CDR3 DNA: TGTGCCAGCACCTTTCTAGCGGGGCTCACCGGCGAGCAGTACTTC

clone size: -
D gene: TRBD2
V gene: TRBV24-1
J gene: TRBJ2-1
CDR3 protein: CATSGAGGHNEQFF
CDR3 DNA: TGTGCCACCAGTGGAGCGGGAGGGCACAATGAGCAGTTCTTC

clone size: -
D gene: -
V gene: TRBV14
J gene: TRBJ2-1
CDR3 protein: CASSRGTFNEQFF
CDR3 DNA: TGTGCCAGCAGCCGAGGGACTTTCAATGAGCAGTTCTTC

clone size: few
D gene: -
V gene: TRBV6-5
J gene: TRBJ1-1
CDR3 protein: CASSYGRARENTEAFF
CDR3 DNA: TGTGCCAGCAGTTACGGCAGGGCTAGAGAAAACACTGAAGCTTTCTTT

clone size: -
D gene: TRBD2
V gene: TRBV11-1
J gene: TRBJ2-7
CDR3 protein: CASSLGTSDYEQYF
CDR3 DNA: TGTGCCAGCAGCTTAGGGACTAGCGACTACGAGCAGTACTTC

clone size: few
D gene: -
V gene: TRBV6-2/TRBV6-3
J gene: TRBJ2-1
CDR3 protein: CASKSLYNEQFF
CDR3 DNA: TGTGCCAGCAAATCTCTCTACAATGAGCAGTTCTTC

clone size: few
D gene: TRBD2
V gene: TRBV19
J gene: TRBJ2-1
CDR3 protein: CASSIGGSGPKQFF
CDR3 DNA: TGTGCCAGTAGTATAGGGGGTAGCGGGCCTAAGCAGTTCTTC

clone size: -
D gene: -
V gene: TRBV11-2
J gene: TRBJ1-2
CDR3 protein: CASSPEINGYTF
CDR3 DNA: TGTGCCAGCAGCCCTGAGATAAATGGCTACACCTTC

clone size: many
D gene: TRBD2
V gene: TRBV6-5
J gene: TRBJ2-3
CDR3 protein: CASSPIGLAGLDTQYF
CDR3 DNA: TGTGCCAGCAGCCCGATCGGACTAGCGGGACTCGATACGCAGTATTTT

clone size: few
D gene: TRBD2
V gene: TRBV19
J gene: TRBJ2-2
CDR3 protein: CASSSRLAGTNTGELFF
CDR3 DNA: TGTGCCAGTAGTAGCAGACTAGCGGGGACGAACACCGGGGAGCTGTTTTTT

clone size: -
D gene: TRBD2
V gene: TRBV12-5
J gene: TRBJ2-5
CDR3 protein: CASGLAQSGIGKETQYF
CDR3 DNA: TGTGCTAGTGGTTTGGCCCAGAGCGGGATAGGTAAAGAGACCCAGTACTTC

clone size: few
D gene: -
V gene: TRBV21-1
J gene: TRBJ2-7
CDR3 protein: CASYLVGSGKWCEQYF
CDR3 DNA: TGTGCCAGCTACCTAGTGGGTAGCGGGAAGTGGTGCGAGCAGTACTTC

clone size: few
D gene: -
V gene: TRBV5-6
J gene: TRBJ2-1
CDR3 protein: CASSLVGPFNEQFF
CDR3 DNA: TGTGCCAGCAGCTTGGTCGGGCCTTTCAATGAGCAGTTCTTC

clone size: -
D gene: -
V gene: TRBV6-1
J gene: TRBJ1-1
CDR3 protein: CASKNRANTEAFF
CDR3 DNA: TGTGCCAGCAAAAACAGGGCAAACACTGAAGCTTTCTTT

clone size: -
D gene: -
V gene: TRBV28
J gene: TRBJ2-7
CDR3 protein: CASSIWGPQYEQYF
CDR3 DNA: TGTGCCAGCAGTATCTGGGGTCCACAGTACGAGCAGTACTTC

clone size: -
D gene: -
V gene: TRBV20-1
J gene: TRBJ2-3
CDR3 protein: CSATRQSTDTQYF
CDR3 DNA: TGCAGTGCAACCCGGCAGAGCACAGATACGCAGTATTTT

clone size: many
D gene: -
V gene: TRBV12-3/TRBV12-4
J gene: TRBJ2-1
CDR3 protein: CASSNSGTQFDNEQFF
CDR3 DNA: TGTGCCAGCAGTAATTCCGGGACGCAATTTGACAATGAGCAGTTCTTC

clone size: -
D gene: -
V gene: TRBV4-1
J gene: TRBJ2-3
CDR3 protein: CASSGKVGDTQYF
CDR3 DNA: TGCGCCAGCAGCGGAAAAGTGGGAGATACGCAGTATTTT

clone size: -
D gene: -
V gene: TRBV9
J gene: TRBJ2-7
CDR3 protein: CASSVVGSSYEQYF
CDR3 DNA: TGTGCCAGCAGCGTAGTGGGGTCCTCCTACGAGCAGTACTTC

clone size: few
D gene: TRBD1
V gene: TRBV30
J gene: TRBJ1-5
CDR3 protein: CAWSRGQEQPQHF
CDR3 DNA: TGTGCCTGGAGTAGGGGGCAAGAACAGCCCCAGCATTTT

clone size: -
D gene: TRBD2
V gene: TRBV20-1
J gene: TRBJ2-1
CDR3 protein: CSARLAGQYNGQFF
CDR3 DNA: TGCAGTGCTAGGCTAGCGGGACAATACAATGGGCAGTTCTTC

clone size: few
D gene: TRBD1
V gene: TRBV29-1
J gene: TRBJ1-1
CDR3 protein: CSVEVGQGRAFF
CDR3 DNA: TGCAGCGTTGAAGTGGGACAGGGAAGGGCTTTCTTT

clone size: -
D gene: -
V gene: TRBV6-2/TRBV6-3
J gene: TRBJ2-7
CDR3 protein: CASSTPYEQYF
CDR3 DNA: TGTGCCAGCAGCACCCCCTACGAGCAGTACTTC

clone size: -
D gene: TRBD2
V gene: TRBV5-1
J gene: TRBJ2-1
CDR3 protein: CASSSTSGRFDEQFF
CDR3 DNA: TGCGCCAGCAGCTCCACTAGCGGGAGGTTCGATGAGCAGTTCTTC

clone size: -
D gene: -
V gene: TRBV6-2/TRBV6-3
J gene: TRBJ2-7
CDR3 protein: CASSYVTPGHEQYF
CDR3 DNA: TGTGCCAGCAGTTACGTGACTCCGGGCCACGAGCAGTACTTC

clone size: -
D gene: -
V gene: TRBV27
J gene: TRBJ2-3
CDR3 protein: CASSFWVTSADTQYF
CDR3 DNA: TGTGCCAGCAGTTTTTGGGTGACTAGTGCAGATACGCAGTATTTT

clone size: many
D gene: TRBD2
V gene: TRBV6-1
J gene: TRBJ2-3
CDR3 protein: CASRVGGPVPDTQYF
CDR3 DNA: TGTGCCAGCCGAGTGGGAGGGCCCGTCCCAGATACGCAGTATTTT

clone size: many
D gene: -
V gene: TRBV5-1
J gene: TRBJ2-7
CDR3 protein: CASALGTEQYF
CDR3 DNA: TGCGCCAGCGCCCTCGGAACCGAGCAGTACTTC

clone size: -
D gene: -
V gene: TRBV15
J gene: TRBJ1-5
CDR3 protein: CATSRVGRGSGNQPQHF
CDR3 DNA: TGTGCCACCAGCAGAGTGGGCAGGGGTTCGGGCAATCAGCCCCAGCATTTT

clone size: many
D gene: TRBD1
V gene: TRBV20-1
J gene: TRBJ1-5
CDR3 protein: CSALDRASNQPQHF
CDR3 DNA: TGCAGTGCCCTTGACAGGGCTAGCAATCAGCCCCAGCATTTT

clone size: few
D gene: -
V gene: TRBV20-1
J gene: TRBJ2-2
CDR3 protein: CSAQRDRFGELFF
CDR3 DNA: TGCAGTGCCCAGAGGGATAGATTTGGCGAGCTGTTTTTT

clone size: few
D gene: TRBD2
V gene: TRBV7-2
J gene: TRBJ2-1
CDR3 protein: CASSRVGTSGGYEQFF
CDR3 DNA: TGTGCCAGCAGCCGGGTGGGGACTAGCGGCGGGTATGAGCAGTTCTTC

clone size: -
D gene: TRBD1
V gene: TRBV13
J gene: TRBJ1-1
CDR3 protein: CASSFRTGAANTEAFF
CDR3 DNA: TGTGCCAGCAGCTTCAGGACAGGGGCCGCGAACACTGAAGCTTTCTTT

clone size: -
D gene: -
V gene: TRBV28
J gene: TRBJ1-4
CDR3 protein: CASKFTGGINEKLFF
CDR3 DNA: TGTGCCAGCAAGTTTACGGGCGGAATTAATGAAAAACTGTTTTTT

clone size: -
D gene: TRBD2
V gene: TRBV20-1
J gene: TRBJ2-3
CDR3 protein: CSATTPSGSTDTQYF
CDR3 DNA: TGCAGTGCTACCACCCCTAGCGGGAGCACAGATACGCAGTATTTT

clone size: -
D gene: -
V gene: TRBV24-1
J gene: TRBJ2-3
CDR3 protein: CATSDSIADTQYF
CDR3 DNA: TGTGCCACCAGTGACTCTATTGCAGATACGCAGTATTTT

clone size: -
D gene: -
V gene: TRBV23-1
J gene: TRBJ2-7
CDR3 protein: CASGLRIAHEQYF
CDR3 DNA: TGCGCCAGCGGACTCAGGATCGCCCACGAGCAGTACTTC

clone size: few
D gene: -
V gene: TRBV19
J gene: TRBJ1-3
CDR3 protein: CASTPTLDSGNTIYF
CDR3 DNA: TGTGCCAGTACCCCGACATTAGACTCTGGAAACACCATATATTTT

clone size: -
D gene: -
V gene: TRBV20-1
J gene: TRBJ2-7
CDR3 protein: CSARDGSYEQYF
CDR3 DNA: TGCAGTGCTAGAGATGGGTCCTACGAGCAGTACTTC

clone size: -
D gene: -
V gene: TRBV7-6
J gene: TRBJ2-1
CDR3 protein: CASSLSPQRTEYNEQFF
CDR3 DNA: TGTGCCAGCAGCTTAAGCCCCCAGCGGACGGAATACAATGAGCAGTTCTTC

clone size: -
D gene: -
V gene: TRBV7-6
J gene: TRBJ2-6
CDR3 protein: CASSSRINSGANVLTF
CDR3 DNA: TGTGCCAGCAGCTCCCGCATCAACTCTGGGGCCAACGTCCTGACTTTC

clone size: few
D gene: -
V gene: TRBV15
J gene: TRBJ2-1
CDR3 protein: CATSRPPGRPITSVDEQFF
CDR3 DNA: TGTGCCACCAGCAGACCCCCGGGACGCCCTATCACCTCTGTGGATGAGCAGTTCTTC

clone size: many
D gene: TRBD1
V gene: TRBV20-1
J gene: TRBJ2-1
CDR3 protein: CSADPPGQGHNEQFF
CDR3 DNA: TGCAGTGCTGATCCACCGGGACAGGGGCACAATGAGCAGTTCTTC

clone size: many
D gene: -
V gene: TRBV5-8
J gene: TRBJ2-1
CDR3 protein: CASSFKGEQFF
CDR3 DNA: TGTGCCAGCAGCTTCAAGGGTGAGCAGTTCTTC

clone size: few
D gene: -
V gene: TRBV4-1
J gene: TRBJ1-1
CDR3 protein: CASSQAWRGRTEAFF
CDR3 DNA: TGCGCCAGCAGCCAAGCATGGCGGGGGAGAACTGAAGCTTTCTTT

clone size: -
D gene: TRBD2
V gene: TRBV3-1
J gene: TRBJ2-3
CDR3 protein: CASSQPGVAGVGDTQYF
CDR3 DNA: TGTGCCAGCAGCCAACCCGGGGTAGCGGGAGTGGGAGATACGCAGTATTTT

clone size: -
D gene: -
V gene: TRBV20-1
J gene: TRBJ2-3
CDR3 protein: CSARRGTTDTQYF
CDR3 DNA: TGCAGTGCTAGACGCGGTACCACAGATACGCAGTATTTT

clone size: -
D gene: TRBD1
V gene: TRBV5-1
J gene: TRBJ1-1
CDR3 protein: CASSGTGGNTEAFF
CDR3 DNA: TGCGCCAGCAGCGGGACAGGGGGGAACACTGAAGCTTTCTTT

clone size: few
D gene: -
V gene: TRBV28
J gene: TRBJ1-3
CDR3 protein: CASSLRRRISGNTIYF
CDR3 DNA: TGTGCCAGCAGTTTAAGGAGACGGATCTCTGGAAACACCATATATTTT

clone size: -
D gene: -
V gene: TRBV2
J gene: TRBJ1-5
CDR3 protein: CASSGRGGNQPQHF
CDR3 DNA: TGTGCCAGCAGTGGTCGGGGCGGGAATCAGCCCCAGCATTTT